These T cell receptor beta chains were read from a single sample in a study of cytomegalovirus exposure and HLA in healthy donors. Sequencing used immunoSEQ multiplex PCR; TCRdb keeps in-frame clones, though not all of them. The table includes some 170,000 clones, roughly 79% detected once. Specimen: PBMCs. These receptors all stem from a woman aged 45-59 years in good health and CMV-seronegative. The CDR3 runs from the conserved cysteine through the conserved F or W. Fields, in order: CDR3 length, clone size, D gene, V gene, J gene, CDR3 DNA, CDR3 protein. A D gene is named only where the DNA matches it firmly. Size values are once, few and many counts, or a class for expanded clones, and some rows have none.

18	.	.	TRBV21-1	TRBJ2-1	TGTGCCAGCAGCAAATGTGTGACTAGCGGGAGCCGATGTACCCCGAAGTTCTTC	CASSKCVTSGSRCTPKFF
14	.	.	TRBV5-6	TRBJ2-5	TGTGCCAGCAGCTTGGTGCGAGGGTATGAGACCCAGTACTTC	CASSLVRGYETQYF
13	.	.	TRBV13	TRBJ2-7	TGTGCCAGCAGCTTAAAGGGACACGGCGAGCAGTACTTC	CASSLKGHGEQYF
17	.	.	TRBV28	TRBJ1-1	TGTGCCAGCAGTCCTATGAGTCGGGCAGGGTTGAACACTGAAGCTTTCTTT	CASSPMSRAGLNTEAFF
16	.	.	TRBV1	TRBJ2-7	TGCACCAGCAGGGTCGGCCTAGCGGGGGGAACCTACGAGCAGTACTTC	CTSRVGLAGGTYEQYF
14	.	.	TRBV19	TRBJ1-1	TGTGCCAGTAGTGAGGTAGGCAGAGTTAACGAAGCTTTCTTT	CASSEVGRVNEAFF
16	once	.	TRBV15	TRBJ2-7	TGTGCCACCAGCAGCCCCCGGGACACCAGCTCCTACGAGCAGTACTTC	CATSSPRDTSSYEQYF
14	.	.	TRBV5-1	TRBJ1-6	TGCGCCAGCAGCCGCGACAGGCAGGATTCACCCCTCCACTTT	CASSRDRQDSPLHF
11	.	TRBD1	TRBV29-1	TRBJ1-1	TGCAGCGTTAAGACAGGGGGTGTAGCTTTCTTT	CSVKTGGVAFF
15	few	TRBD1	TRBV19	TRBJ1-2	TGTGCCAGCAGTCGGGGACAGGGGGCCGCCTATGGCTACACCTTC	CASSRGQGAAYGYTF
14	.	.	TRBV5-4	TRBJ2-5	TGTGCCAGCAGCTTGGCGCAGGGTAGAGAGACCCAGTACTTC	CASSLAQGRETQYF
15	.	.	TRBV7-2	TRBJ1-2	TGTGCCAGCAGCTTAGGGGGCACCCTGGGCTATGGCTACACCTTC	CASSLGGTLGYGYTF
14	once	.	TRBV7-2	TRBJ1-1	TGTGCCAGCAGCTTAGGGACTGCGAACACTGAAGCTTTCTTT	CASSLGTANTEAFF
14	once	.	TRBV27	TRBJ2-7	TGTGCCAGCAGTCTTCAGGGTGGATTATACGAGCAGTACTTC	CASSLQGGLYEQYF
12	.	.	TRBV14	TRBJ1-2	TGTGCCAGCAGCCAAGCGGGATATGGCTACACCTTC	CASSQAGYGYTF
14	.	.	TRBV19	TRBJ1-6	TGTGCCAGTAGCCCGGGATACGATAATTCACCCCTCCACTTT	CASSPGYDNSPLHF
16	.	TRBD2	TRBV7-3	TRBJ2-5	TGTGCCAGCAGCTCCGGAGCGGGGGGGCCTGGAGAGACCCAGTACTTC	CASSSGAGGPGETQYF
16	.	TRBD2	TRBV7-3	TRBJ2-1	TGTGCCAGCAGCTTAACAGGGCGGGGGGGCTACAATGAGCAGTTCTTC	CASSLTGRGGYNEQFF
15	.	.	TRBV14	TRBJ2-7	TGTGCCAGCAGCCAACAACGAGGCTCTGAATCCGGGCAGTACTTC	CASSQQRGSESGQYF
16	.	TRBD1	TRBV27	TRBJ2-5	TGTGCCAGCAGTCCCTATTGGACAGGAAACCAAGAGACCCAGTACTTC	CASSPYWTGNQETQYF
16	.	TRBD2	TRBV7-3	TRBJ2-1	TGTGCCAGCAGCTTAAACGGCGGGGGGCTGTACAATGAGCAGTTCTTC	CASSLNGGGLYNEQFF
17	few	.	TRBV5-1	TRBJ2-2	TGCGCCAGCAGCGAAAGTCAGGGGCGGTTCGGTGACGGGGAGCTGTTTTTT	CASSESQGRFGDGELFF
14	.	.	TRBV5-1	TRBJ1-2	TGCGCCAGCAGCTTGGCCCCAGCGGGCTATGGCTACACCTTC	CASSLAPAGYGYTF
11	.	.	TRBV30	TRBJ1-2	TGTGCCTGGAGGAGTCTAGACGGCTACACCTTC	CAWRSLDGYTF
15	.	TRBD1	TRBV9	TRBJ1-1	TGTGCCAGCAGCAAATGGGGACAGAGGAACACTGAAGCTTTCTTT	CASSKWGQRNTEAFF
10	.	.	TRBV28	TRBJ2-7	TGTGCCAGCAGTTTACGCGAGCAGTACTTC	CASSLREQYF
14	.	.	TRBV30	TRBJ1-5	TGTGCCTGGAGTGTGGGGGGGCTCCATCAGCCCCAGCATTTT	CAWSVGGLHQPQHF
16	.	TRBD1	TRBV28	TRBJ2-2	TGTGCCACCACGAGTCCCGGGACAGGGAACACCGGGGAGCTGTTTTTT	CATTSPGTGNTGELFF
13	once	.	TRBV10-2	TRBJ2-2	TGCGCCAGCAGGTCAACAGATACCGGGGAGCTGTTTTTT	CASRSTDTGELFF
15	.	TRBD1	TRBV6-5	TRBJ2-3	TGTGCCAGCAGGCACGCGGACAGGGGGCAAGATACGCAGTATTTT	CASRHADRGQDTQYF
17	.	TRBD2	TRBV7-2	TRBJ2-5	TGTGCCAGCAGCCCCCAACTAGCGGGGGGGCCTCGGGAGACCCGGTACTTC	CASSPQLAGGPRETRYF
18	once	.	TRBV5-1	TRBJ2-5	TGCGCCAGCAGCTTGGGTCTGAGTGCTAGCCTTTCTCAAGAGACCCAGTACTTC	CASSLGLSASLSQETQYF
11	.	TRBD1	TRBV20-1	TRBJ2-7	TGCAGTGCTAGAGGGGACAGCGAGCAGTACTTC	CSARGDSEQYF
15	.	TRBD2	TRBV28	TRBJ2-7	TGTGCCAGCAGTAAGGGAGGGGCAAGCTCCTACGAGCAGTACTTC	CASSKGGASSYEQYF
15	.	TRBD2	TRBV28	TRBJ2-5	TGTGCCAGCAGTTTACTAGCGGGGGCCCAAGAGACCCAGTACTTC	CASSLLAGAQETQYF
16	.	.	TRBV7-9	TRBJ1-6	TGTGCCAGCAGCTCTCAGGGTTCCTCTTATAATTCACCCCTCCACTTT	CASSSQGSSYNSPLHF
13	.	.	TRBV30	TRBJ1-1	TGTGCCTGGACATCCGGGAGGGGGACTGAAGCTTTCTTT	CAWTSGRGTEAFF
14	few	TRBD1	TRBV5-1	TRBJ2-7	TGCGCCAGCAGCTTGGGGCAGGGGGCCTACGAGCAGTACTTC	CASSLGQGAYEQYF
15	.	.	TRBV7-8	TRBJ2-7	TGTGCCAGCAGCCGTAGCTCGGGGGTCTCCTACGAGCAGTACTTC	CASSRSSGVSYEQYF
14	.	TRBD2	TRBV6-1	TRBJ2-1	TGTGCCAGCAGTGGGACTAGCGGGAGGGCCGTCCCGTTCTTC	CASSGTSGRAVPFF
15	once	TRBD2	TRBV5-1	TRBJ2-1	TGCGCCAGCAGCTTCTCCGGGACTAGCGGCAATGAGCAGTTCTTC	CASSFSGTSGNEQFF
15	.	TRBD1	TRBV6-1	TRBJ2-6	TGTGCCAGCATTGAACAGGGGGCTGGGGCCAACGTCCTGACTTTC	CASIEQGAGANVLTF
14	.	TRBD2	TRBV28	TRBJ2-5	TGTGCCAGCAGGGATAGCGGGAGCTCTGAGACCCAGTACTTC	CASRDSGSSETQYF
13	.	.	TRBV6-6	TRBJ2-5	TGTGCCAGCAGCTCTAGCGACCAAGAGACCCAGTACTTC	CASSSSDQETQYF
14	once	TRBD2	TRBV4-3	TRBJ2-1	TGCGCCAGCAGCCAAGCACTAGCGGGTAATGAGCAGTTCTTC	CASSQALAGNEQFF
15	few	.	TRBV7-2	TRBJ2-4	TGTGCCAGCAGCTTAGGCGGTGGTATAAAAAACATTCAGTACTTC	CASSLGGGIKNIQYF
13	.	.	TRBV28	TRBJ2-7	TGTGCCTTAGGGGGGAGGGATCGGAACGAGCAGTACTTC	CALGGRDRNEQYF
12	few	.	TRBV7-6	TRBJ2-1	TGTGCCAGCAGCAGTCAGGCGGGTGAGCAGTTCTTC	CASSSQAGEQFF
14	few	TRBD2	TRBV4-1	TRBJ2-7	TGCGCCAGCAGCCAAGGGGAGCGGGGGCTCGAGCAGTACTTC	CASSQGERGLEQYF